Presented here are 8 T cell receptor beta chains from one specimen sequenced in a study of vaccination effects on CD4 cells after COVID-19 (dated by TCRdb to 2021 to 2024). The method was the immunoSEQ multiplex PCR assay. The clones in this table, taken by TCRdb from immuneACCESS, are in-frame only. Not every clone is retained; where verified, under half of the shortfall comes from an unresolved V gene, and the cause of the rest is unknown. In this sample the table shows tens of thousands of clones, over 65% of which occur a single time. The ten largest clonotypes hold about 4% of the sample. The antigens these receptors bind are not known. In the ViraFEST assay, PBMC were stimulated with viral peptide pools, and antigen-specific CD4+ T cell clonotypes were then identified by expansion using TCR sequencing. After approximately 11 days of culture, CD4+ T cells were isolated with the EasySep CD4+ T cell isolation kit. Negative nucleocapsid antibody results before and after vaccination confirmed that the healthy vaccine recipients had no prior SARS-CoV-2 infection.

The material was CD4+ T cells from PBMCs cultured with HCoV-OC43 spike peptides, obtained before COVID-19 vaccination. The cell subset or site label, read with the paper, signifies: HCoV-OC43 spike overlapping peptide pool stimulation. The receptors derive from a human donor who received a COVID-19 vaccine.

The J gene is TRBJ2-4, the V gene TRBV5-1, with 7 positions matching TRBD1. CDR1 SGHRS and CDR2 YFSETQ come from the germline V gene. The CDR3 extends over 15 amino acids. J gave up 6 bases and V 3 bases, and 9 bases lay outside the gene matches. The CDR3 DNA reads TGCGCCAGCAGCTCGACGACAGGGATAGGAAACATTCAGTACTTC. Its translation: CASSSTTGIGNIQYF.

The chain uses TRBV10-3 and TRBJ2-2; D unresolved. CDR3 length: 14 residues. Per the germline V gene, CDR1 is ENHRY and CDR2 is SYGVKD. V was clipped by 0 bases and J by 1 base, with 3 bases between them. CDR3 residues: CAISESGNTGELFF. The CDR3 DNA reads TGTGCCATCAGTGAGTCGGGGAACACCGGGGAGCTGTTTTTT.

The V gene is TRBV19, the J gene TRBJ1-6; 10 bases fit TRBD1. The germline V gene has CDR1 LNHDA and CDR2 SQIVND (reference sequence). CDR3 length: 14 residues. After removal of 4 bases from V and 8 bases from J, the junction contained 2 bases not matched to a gene. This CDR3 reads CASSTDRGDSPLHF. The CDR3 nucleotides read TGTGCCAGTAGTACGGACAGGGGGGATTCACCCCTCCACTTT.

V gene TRBV15 combines with J gene TRBJ1-1; D remains ambiguous. V dropped 4 bases and J dropped 1 base, with 7 bases sitting between them. Germline CDR1 reads LNHNV; CDR2 reads YYDKDF (reference sequence). This CDR3 region has 13 residues. CDR3 sequence reads: CATSNLKNTEAFF. In DNA, the CDR3 is TGTGCCACCAGCAATTTGAAGAACACTGAAGCTTTCTTT.

The V call is TRBV6-2 or TRBV6-3, the J call TRBJ1-1, with 7 bases that match TRBD1. CDR3 length equals 15 residues. V dropped 4 bases and J dropped 0; count of bases not matched to a gene: 5. CDR1 is MNHEY, CDR2 SVGEGT, per germline. DNA of the CDR3: TGTGCCAGCAGTTTAGGGGGACAGTTGAACACTGAAGCTTTCTTT. This codes for CASSLGGQLNTEAFF.

This chain joins TRBV5-1 and TRBJ1-5, with D hard to call. The CDR3 has 15 residues. V was clipped by 0 bases and J by 1 base, with 8 bases between them. Germline CDR1 is SGHRS and CDR2 is YFSETQ. DNA for the CDR3: TGCGCCAGCAGCTTGGGCTCGGGGAGCAATCAGCCCCAGCATTTT. Encoded protein: CASSLGSGSNQPQHF.

CDR3 DNA sequence: TGTGCCAAAAACCAGGGGCTAGACACTGAAGCTTTCTTT. Translated, it gives CAKNQGLDTEAFF. The rearrangement joins TRBV6-5 to TRBJ1-1, with a tentative D call TRBD1 (6 bases). CDR1 is MNHEY, CDR2 SVGAGI, per germline. The CDR3 length is 13 residues. The V and J ends lost 10 bases and 3 bases respectively, with 15 bases between them.

In this sample, this clone turned up a few times. The chain couples TRBV7-3 to TRBJ2-2, with unresolved D. Germline V gives CDR1 SGHTA, CDR2 FQGTGA. The CDR3 is 12 amino acids. Trimming took off 6 bases at V and 2 bases at J, with 4 bases between the two ends. CDR3 coding DNA: TGTGCCAGCAGTTTTAACACCGGGGAGCTGTTTTTT. The encoded protein is CASSFNTGELFF.